Listed below are T cell receptor beta chains from one sample, sequenced in a study of CD8+ T cells in alopecia areata. Sequenced by immunoSEQ multiplex PCR; TCRdb stores in-frame clones only, minus some. The sample carries about 190,000 clones, 50% to 75% recorded once. The starting material was CD4+ T cells sorted from blood, obtained at week 0. All receptors come from a human donor with alopecia areata. Each CDR3 is given with its conserved first and last residue. A D gene is named only where the DNA matches it firmly. Size is omitted from some rows. Given values are once, few, many or a class for expanded clones.

TRBJ1-6 TRBD1 TRBV4-1 - CASSQERTGYSPLHF TGCGCCAGCAGCCAGGAGCGGACAGGGTATTCACCCCTCCACTTT
TRBJ2-2 TRBD1 TRBV2 - CASSRQGNTGELFF TGTGCCAGCAGTCGACAGGGGAACACCGGGGAGCTGTTTTTT
TRBJ2-2 TRBD2 TRBV10-3 few CAISAGLVNTGELFF TGTGCCATCAGTGCGGGACTAGTTAACACCGGGGAGCTGTTTTTT
TRBJ2-7 - TRBV5-6 - CASSSGPSYYEQYF TGTGCCAGCAGCTCCGGGCCATCTTATTACGAGCAGTACTTC
TRBJ2-3 - TRBV4-1 few CASSGGSSTDTQYF TGCGCCAGCAGCGGGGGCTCTAGCACAGATACGCAGTATTTT
TRBJ1-1 - TRBV29-1 few CSVNGVIRTEAFF TGCAGCGTTAACGGTGTGATTAGGACTGAAGCTTTCTTT
TRBJ1-4 - TRBV30 - CAWSVTGLQAKLFF TGTGCCTGGAGTGTAACGGGCCTCCAGGCAAAACTGTTTTTT
TRBJ1-2 TRBD1 TRBV5-1 - CASSYFHAGQALYGYTF TGCGCCAGCAGCTATTTCCACGCTGGACAGGCTCTTTATGGCTACACCTTC
TRBJ2-5 - TRBV9 - CASSARGGQQETQYF TGTGCCAGCAGCGCCAGGGGCGGGCAACAAGAGACCCAGTACTTC
TRBJ1-2 - TRBV5-6 - CASSHRINYGYTF TGTGCCAGCAGCCATAGGATTAACTATGGCTACACCTTC
TRBJ1-5 - TRBV30 - CAWSIGENQPQHF TGTGCCTGGAGTATCGGGGAAAATCAGCCCCAGCATTTT
TRBJ1-1 TRBD1 TRBV29-1 - CSVEVGTGNTEAFF TGCAGCGTTGAAGTTGGGACAGGGAACACTGAAGCTTTCTTT
TRBJ2-7 - TRBV30 - CAWSGWWDASYEQYF TGTGCCTGGTCCGGGTGGTGGGACGCTTCCTACGAGCAGTACTTC
TRBJ1-2 - TRBV29-1 - CSVLFRVGVGGYTF TGCAGCGTTCTTTTTCGGGTAGGGGTTGGTGGCTACACCTTC
TRBJ2-7 - TRBV5-1 - CASSLAGRTYEQYF TGCGCCAGCAGCTTGGCGGGACGGACCTACGAGCAGTACTTC
TRBJ2-7 - TRBV2 - CASREDMISYEQYF TGTGCCAGCAGGGAAGACATGATCTCCTACGAGCAGTACTTC
TRBJ2-3 - TRBV29-1 - CSVGGRAADTQYF TGCAGCGTTGGCGGCAGGGCGGCAGATACGCAGTATTTT
TRBJ1-6 - TRBV25-1 - CASSERFSHNSPLHF TGTGCCAGCAGTGAGAGGTTCTCCCATAATTCACCCCTCCACTTT
TRBJ2-5 TRBD1 TRBV7-9 few CASSDRAHQETQYF TGTGCCAGCAGCGACAGGGCGCACCAAGAGACCCAGTACTTC
TRBJ2-2 - TRBV30 - CAWRAGVNTGELFF TGTGCCTGGAGAGCCGGTGTTAACACCGGGGAGCTGTTTTTT
TRBJ2-3 - TRBV7-2 few CASSLSPGPSWYF TGTGCCAGCAGCTTATCCCCCGGGCCTAGCTGGTATTTT
TRBJ2-3 TRBD2 TRBV10-3 - CAARTGGSGLATDTQYF TGTGCCGCCCGGACCGGAGGCTCGGGACTAGCGACAGATACGCAGTATTTT
TRBJ1-1 TRBD1 TRBV5-1 - CASAGGMNTEAFF TGCGCCAGTGCAGGGGGTATGAACACTGAAGCTTTCTTT
TRBJ2-1 - TRBV6-1 - CASGPRGYNEQFF TGTGCCAGCGGCCCCCGAGGCTACAATGAGCAGTTCTTC